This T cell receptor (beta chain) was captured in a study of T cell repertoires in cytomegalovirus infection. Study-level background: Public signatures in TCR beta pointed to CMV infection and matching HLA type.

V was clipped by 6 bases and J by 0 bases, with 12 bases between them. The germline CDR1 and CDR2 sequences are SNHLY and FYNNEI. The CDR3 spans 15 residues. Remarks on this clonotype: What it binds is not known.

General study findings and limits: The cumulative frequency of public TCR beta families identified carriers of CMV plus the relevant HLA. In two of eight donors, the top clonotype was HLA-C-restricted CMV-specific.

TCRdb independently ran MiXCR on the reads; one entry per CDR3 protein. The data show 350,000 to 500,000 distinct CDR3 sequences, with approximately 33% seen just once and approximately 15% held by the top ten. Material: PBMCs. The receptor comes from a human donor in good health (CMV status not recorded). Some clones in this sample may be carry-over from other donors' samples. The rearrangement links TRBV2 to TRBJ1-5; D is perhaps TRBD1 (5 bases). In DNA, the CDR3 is TGTGCCAGCAGGGGGCCGCCGTATAGCAATCAGCCCCAGCATTTT. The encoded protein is CASRGPPYSNQPQHF.